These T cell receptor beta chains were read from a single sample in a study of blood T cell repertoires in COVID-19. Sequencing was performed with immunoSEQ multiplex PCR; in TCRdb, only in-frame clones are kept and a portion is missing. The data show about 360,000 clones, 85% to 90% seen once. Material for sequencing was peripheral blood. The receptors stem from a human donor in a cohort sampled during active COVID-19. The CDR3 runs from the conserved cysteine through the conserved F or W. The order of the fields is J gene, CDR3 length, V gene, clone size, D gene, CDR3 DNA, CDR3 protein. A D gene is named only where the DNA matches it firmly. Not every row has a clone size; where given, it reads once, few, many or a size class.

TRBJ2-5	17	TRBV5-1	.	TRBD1	TGCGCCAGCAGCTTGGGGGGACAGCGCTTTGCCCAAGAGACCCAGTACTTC	CASSLGGQRFAQETQYF
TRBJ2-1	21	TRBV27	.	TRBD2	TGTGCCAGCAGTTTACCTACGGGACTAGCGGGAACCGTCCCCTCCTACAATGAGCAGTTCTTC	CASSLPTGLAGTVPSYNEQFF
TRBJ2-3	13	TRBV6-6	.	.	TGTGCCAGCAGTTACTCGGCCGACAATCCGCAGTATTTT	CASSYSADNPQYF
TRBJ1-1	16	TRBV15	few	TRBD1	TGTGCCACCAGCAGAGAGAGACAGGGATTGAACACTGAAGCTTTCTTT	CATSRERQGLNTEAFF
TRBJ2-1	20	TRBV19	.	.	TGTGCCAGTAGTATAGGGCCTCGGGGGTGGGTGGATAGCTCCTACAATGAGCAGTTCTTC	CASSIGPRGWVDSSYNEQFF
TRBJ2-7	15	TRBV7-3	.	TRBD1	TGTGCCAGCAGCTTAGAGGGACAGGGGTACCACGAGCAGTACTTC	CASSLEGQGYHEQYF
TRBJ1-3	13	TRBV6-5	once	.	TGTGCCAGCAGGCTCAGCTCTGGAAACACCATATATTTT	CASRLSSGNTIYF
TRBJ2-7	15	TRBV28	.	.	TGTGCCAGCAGCTCAGCACCCGCGACAGACTACGAGCAGTACTTC	CASSSAPATDYEQYF
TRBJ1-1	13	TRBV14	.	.	TGTGCCAGCAGCCAAGATACGCTATCTGAAGCTTTCTTT	CASSQDTLSEAFF
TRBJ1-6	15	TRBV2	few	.	TGTGCCAGCAGTGATTTCGCGGCCTCGGGTTCACCCCTCCACTTT	CASSDFAASGSPLHF
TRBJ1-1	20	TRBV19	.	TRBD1	TGTGCCAGTAGTACCTACACCTTACCCGAGGAGGACAGGATAAACACTGAAGCTTTCTTT	CASSTYTLPEEDRINTEAFF
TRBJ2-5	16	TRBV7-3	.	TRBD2	TGTGCCAGCAGCATTCGGGGAGCGGGGGTCCAAGAGACCCAGTACTTC	CASSIRGAGVQETQYF
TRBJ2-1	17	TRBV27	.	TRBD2	TGTGCCAGCAGTCCAGACTACTCCCCACTAGCGAACAATGAGCAGTTCTTC	CASSPDYSPLANNEQFF
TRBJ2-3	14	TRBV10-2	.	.	TGCGCCAGCAGTGAGTGGAGGGTCACAGATACGCAGTATTTT	CASSEWRVTDTQYF
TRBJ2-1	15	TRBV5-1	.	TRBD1	TGCGCCAGCAGATCTAACACAGGGGCCAACAATGAGCAGTTCTTC	CASRSNTGANNEQFF
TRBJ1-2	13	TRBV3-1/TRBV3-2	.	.	TGTGCCAGCAGCCAAGACAGGGTCTACGGCTACACCTTC	CASSQDRVYGYTF
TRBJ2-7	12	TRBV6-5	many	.	TGTGCCAGCAGCCAGGGGCAGGGGAGGGAGTACTTC	CASSQGQGREYF
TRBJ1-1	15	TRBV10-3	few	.	TGTGCCATCAGAGGTCGCGAGGGGGAGGGCACTGAAGCTTTCTTT	CAIRGREGEGTEAFF
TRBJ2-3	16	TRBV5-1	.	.	TGCGCCAGCAGCTTCAATGGGGAGACTAGGGGAGATACGCAGTATTTT	CASSFNGETRGDTQYF
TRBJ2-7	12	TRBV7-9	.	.	TGTGCCAGCAGCCCGCCCTCGGAGGAGCAGTACTTC	CASSPPSEEQYF
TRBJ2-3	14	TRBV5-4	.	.	TGTGCCAGCAGCGCCGCGGGCAGCACAGATACGCAGTATTTT	CASSAAGSTDTQYF
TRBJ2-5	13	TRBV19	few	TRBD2	TGTGCCAGTAGTACTAGCGGGATTGGCACCCAGTACTTC	CASSTSGIGTQYF
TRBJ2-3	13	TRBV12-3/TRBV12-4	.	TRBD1	TGTGCCAGCAGTCCTCCGACAGGGGGCTTGACTTATTTT	CASSPPTGGLTYF
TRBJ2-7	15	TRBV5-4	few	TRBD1	TGTGCCAGCAGCTTGGGGGGACAGGGGCCCTACGAGCAGTACTTC	CASSLGGQGPYEQYF
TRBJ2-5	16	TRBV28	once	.	TGTGCCAGCAGCCACATAGGTCGGGGAATACAAGAGACCCAGTACTTC	CASSHIGRGIQETQYF
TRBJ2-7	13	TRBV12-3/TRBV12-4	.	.	TGTGCCAGCAGTTTAGCGCCTTGGGCGGAGCAGTACTTC	CASSLAPWAEQYF
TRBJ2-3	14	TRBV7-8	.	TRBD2	TGTGCCAGCAGCCAACTAGCGGACACAGATACGCAGTATTTT	CASSQLADTDTQYF
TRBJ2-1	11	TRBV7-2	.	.	TGTGCCAGCAGCTCGCAGAATGAGCAGTTCTTC	CASSSQNEQFF
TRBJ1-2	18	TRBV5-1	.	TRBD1	TGCGCCAGCAGCTTGGCTGACAGGGACCCTGAAGCTAACTATGGCTACACCTTC	CASSLADRDPEANYGYTF
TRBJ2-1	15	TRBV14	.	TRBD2	TGTGCCAGCAGCCAGACGATGGGGGGGACCCTGGGGACGTTCTTC	CASSQTMGGTLGTFF
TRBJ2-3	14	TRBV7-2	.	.	TGTGCCAGCAGCTTTTTAGTTCTCCTGGATACGCAGTATTTT	CASSFLVLLDTQYF
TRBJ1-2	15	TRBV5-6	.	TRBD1	TGTGCCAGCAGCTTCGACCCGGGACAGAACTATGGCTACACCTTC	CASSFDPGQNYGYTF
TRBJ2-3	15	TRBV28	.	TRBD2	TGTGCCAGCAGTGGGCGACTAGCGGGGACAGATACGCAGTATTTT	CASSGRLAGTDTQYF
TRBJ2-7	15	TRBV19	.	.	TGTGCCAGTACCCGATCGGCGGGGCACACCTACGAGCAGTACTTC	CASTRSAGHTYEQYF
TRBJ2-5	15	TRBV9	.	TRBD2	TGTGCCAGCAGCGTCCTAGCGGGAGGAACAGAGACCCAGTACTTC	CASSVLAGGTETQYF
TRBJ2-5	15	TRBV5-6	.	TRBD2	TGTGCCAGCAGCCGTAGCGGGGGGCGCCTGGAGACCCAGTACTTC	CASSRSGGRLETQYF
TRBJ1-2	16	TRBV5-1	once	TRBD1	TGCGCCAGCAGGCACGGGACAGTCATGGCTAACTATGGCTACACCTTC	CASRHGTVMANYGYTF
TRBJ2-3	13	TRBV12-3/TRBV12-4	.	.	TGTGCCAGCAGTTTATTGGAGAGAGATACGCAGTATTTT	CASSLLERDTQYF
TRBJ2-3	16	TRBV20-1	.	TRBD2	TGCAGTGCTAGTGGGACTAGCGGAGCAAGCACAGATACGCAGTATTTT	CSASGTSGASTDTQYF
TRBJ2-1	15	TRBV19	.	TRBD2	TGTGCCAGTAGTAAGGGAGAGCGGGGGTTGAATGAGCAGTTCTTC	CASSKGERGLNEQFF
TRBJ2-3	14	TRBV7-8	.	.	TGTGCCAGCAGCTTACAGGGGTATACAGATACGCAGTATTTT	CASSLQGYTDTQYF
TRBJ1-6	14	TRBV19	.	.	TGTGCCAGTAGTATCCGGGATTCTAATTCACCCCTCCACTTT	CASSIRDSNSPLHF
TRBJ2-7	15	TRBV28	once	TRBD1	TGTGCCAGCAGTTTACTAGTACAGGGGGCACACGAGCAGTACTTC	CASSLLVQGAHEQYF